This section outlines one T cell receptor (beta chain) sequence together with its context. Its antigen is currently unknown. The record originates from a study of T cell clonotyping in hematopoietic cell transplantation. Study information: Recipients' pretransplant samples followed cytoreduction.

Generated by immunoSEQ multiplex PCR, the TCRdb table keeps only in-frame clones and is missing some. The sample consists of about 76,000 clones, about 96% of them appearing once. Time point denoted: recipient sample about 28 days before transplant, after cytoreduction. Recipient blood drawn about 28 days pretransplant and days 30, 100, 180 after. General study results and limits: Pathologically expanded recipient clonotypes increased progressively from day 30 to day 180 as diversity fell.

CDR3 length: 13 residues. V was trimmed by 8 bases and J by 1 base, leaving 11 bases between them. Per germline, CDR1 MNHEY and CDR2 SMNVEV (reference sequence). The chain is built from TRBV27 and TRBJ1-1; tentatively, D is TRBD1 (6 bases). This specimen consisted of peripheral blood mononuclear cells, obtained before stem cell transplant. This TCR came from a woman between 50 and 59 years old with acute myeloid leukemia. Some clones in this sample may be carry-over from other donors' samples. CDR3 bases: TGTGCCAGCGCCGGGACACCGAACACTGAAGCTTTCTTT. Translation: CASAGTPNTEAFF.